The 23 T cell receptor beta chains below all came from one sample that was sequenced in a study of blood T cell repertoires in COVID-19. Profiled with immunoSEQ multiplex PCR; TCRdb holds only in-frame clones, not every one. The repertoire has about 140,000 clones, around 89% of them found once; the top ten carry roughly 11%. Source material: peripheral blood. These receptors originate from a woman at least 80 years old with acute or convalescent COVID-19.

The CDR3 here is CASSLGHNSGANVLTF. CDR3 bases: TGCGCCAGCAGCTTGGGACACAACTCTGGGGCCAACGTCCTGACTTTC. This chain connects TRBV5-1 to TRBJ2-6; D call uncertain. CDR1 and CDR2 from the germline V gene are SGHRS and YFSETQ. The CDR3 is made up of 16 amino acids. V was clipped by 0 bases and J by 0 bases, with 7 bases between them.

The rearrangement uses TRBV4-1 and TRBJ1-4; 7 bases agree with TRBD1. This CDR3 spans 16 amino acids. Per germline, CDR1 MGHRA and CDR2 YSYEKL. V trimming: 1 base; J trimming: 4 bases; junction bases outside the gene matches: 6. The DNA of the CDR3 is TGCGCCAGCAGCCAAGCCGGGACAGCATTTAATGAAAAACTGTTTTTT. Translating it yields CASSQAGTAFNEKLFF.

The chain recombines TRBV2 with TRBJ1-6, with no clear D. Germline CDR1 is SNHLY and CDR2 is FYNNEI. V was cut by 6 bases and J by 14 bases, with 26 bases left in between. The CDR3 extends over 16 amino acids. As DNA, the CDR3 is TGTGCCAGCAGAGCTACCCTCCTAGGCCCACAAGGAACCCTCCACTTT. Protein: CASRATLLGPQGTLHF.

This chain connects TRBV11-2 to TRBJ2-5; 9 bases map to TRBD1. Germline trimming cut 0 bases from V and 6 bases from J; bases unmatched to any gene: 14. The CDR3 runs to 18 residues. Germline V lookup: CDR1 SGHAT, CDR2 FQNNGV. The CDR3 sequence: CASSLDLNRGLGSKTQYF. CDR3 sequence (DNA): TGTGCCAGCAGCTTAGATCTGAACAGGGGGCTTGGCAGTAAGACCCAGTACTTC.

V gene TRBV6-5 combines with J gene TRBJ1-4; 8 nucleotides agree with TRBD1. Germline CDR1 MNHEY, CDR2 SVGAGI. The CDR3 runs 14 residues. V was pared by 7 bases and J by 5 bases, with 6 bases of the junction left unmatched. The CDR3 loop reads CASTEDRENEKLFF. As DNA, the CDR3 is TGTGCCAGCACAGAGGACAGGGAGAATGAAAAACTGTTTTTT.

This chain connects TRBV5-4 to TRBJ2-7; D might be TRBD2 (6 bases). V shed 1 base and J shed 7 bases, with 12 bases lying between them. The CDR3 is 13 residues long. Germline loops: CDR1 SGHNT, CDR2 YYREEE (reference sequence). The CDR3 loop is CASSLFGAGEQYF. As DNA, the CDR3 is TGTGCCAGCAGCTTGTTTGGGGCGGGAGAGCAGTACTTC.

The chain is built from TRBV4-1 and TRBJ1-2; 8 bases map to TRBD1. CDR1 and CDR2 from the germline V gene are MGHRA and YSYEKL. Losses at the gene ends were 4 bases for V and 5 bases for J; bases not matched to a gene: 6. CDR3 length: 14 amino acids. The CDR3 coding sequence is TGCGCCAGCAGCCCTAGCGGGACAGGTTATGGCTACACCTTC. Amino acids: CASSPSGTGYGYTF.

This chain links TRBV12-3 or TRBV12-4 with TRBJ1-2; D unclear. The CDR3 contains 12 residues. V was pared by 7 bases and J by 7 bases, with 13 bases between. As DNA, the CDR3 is TGTGCCAGCACCCCGGGTTATGGTGGCTACACCTTC. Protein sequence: CASTPGYGGYTF.

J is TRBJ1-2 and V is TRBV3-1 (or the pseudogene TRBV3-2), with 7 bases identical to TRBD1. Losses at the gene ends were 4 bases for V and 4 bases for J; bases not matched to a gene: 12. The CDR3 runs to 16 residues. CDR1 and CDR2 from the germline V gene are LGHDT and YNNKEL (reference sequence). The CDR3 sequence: CASSLRTGHNLYGYTF. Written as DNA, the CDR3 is TGTGCCAGCAGCCTCAGGACAGGCCACAACCTCTATGGCTACACCTTC.

The CDR3 nucleotides read TGTGCCAGCAGCGACCTACAGGGTTGGGAGACCCAGTACTTC. Translated: CASSDLQGWETQYF. The genes are TRBV5-6 and TRBJ2-5, with D maybe TRBD1 (6 bases). The V gene's germline CDR1 is SGHDT and CDR2 YYEEEE. V was cut by 4 bases and J by 5 bases, with 15 bases left in between. This CDR3 spans 14 amino acids.

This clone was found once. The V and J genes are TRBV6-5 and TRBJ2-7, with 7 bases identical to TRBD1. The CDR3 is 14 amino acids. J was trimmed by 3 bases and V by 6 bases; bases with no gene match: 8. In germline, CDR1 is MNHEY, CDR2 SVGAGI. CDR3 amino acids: CASRARTGSYEQYF. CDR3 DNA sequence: TGTGCCAGCAGAGCTCGGACAGGAAGCTACGAGCAGTACTTC.

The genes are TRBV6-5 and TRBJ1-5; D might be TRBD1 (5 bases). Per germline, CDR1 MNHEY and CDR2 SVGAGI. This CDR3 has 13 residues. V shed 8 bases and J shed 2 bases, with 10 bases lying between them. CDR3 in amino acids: CASADSRNQPQHF. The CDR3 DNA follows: TGTGCCAGCGCCGACAGTCGCAATCAGCCCCAGCATTTT.

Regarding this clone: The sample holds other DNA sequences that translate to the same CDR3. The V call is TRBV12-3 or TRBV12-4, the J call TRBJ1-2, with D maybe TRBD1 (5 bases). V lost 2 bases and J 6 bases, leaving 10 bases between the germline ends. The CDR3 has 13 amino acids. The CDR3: CASSLRQGDGYTF. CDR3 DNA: TGTGCCAGCAGTTTAAGGCAGGGTGATGGCTACACCTTC.

The DNA of the CDR3 is TGTGCCAGTAGTACAGACGGTCGTTATGGCTACACCTTC. Its protein is CASSTDGRYGYTF. The rearrangement links TRBV19 to TRBJ1-2; no firm D call. Germline values: CDR1 LNHDA, CDR2 SQIVND (reference sequence). Trimming pared 4 bases from V and 5 bases from J, leaving 11 bases between. CDR3 size: 13 residues.

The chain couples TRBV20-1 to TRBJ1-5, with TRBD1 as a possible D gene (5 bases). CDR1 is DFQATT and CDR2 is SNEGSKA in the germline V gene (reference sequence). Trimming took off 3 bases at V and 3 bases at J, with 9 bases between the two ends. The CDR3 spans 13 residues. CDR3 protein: CSASTGYNQPQHF. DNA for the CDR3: TGCAGTGCTAGTACAGGCTACAATCAGCCCCAGCATTTT.

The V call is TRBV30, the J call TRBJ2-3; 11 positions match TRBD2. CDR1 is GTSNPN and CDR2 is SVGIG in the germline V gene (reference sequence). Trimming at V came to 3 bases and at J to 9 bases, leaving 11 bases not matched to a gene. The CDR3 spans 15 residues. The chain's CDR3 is CAWSALSGGAITQYF. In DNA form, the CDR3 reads TGTGCCTGGAGCGCTCTTAGCGGGGGGGCCATAACGCAGTATTTT.

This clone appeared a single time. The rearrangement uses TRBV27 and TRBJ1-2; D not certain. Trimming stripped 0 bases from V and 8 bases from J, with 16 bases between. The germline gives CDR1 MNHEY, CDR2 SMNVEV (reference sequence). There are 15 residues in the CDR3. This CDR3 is CASSLSWRGKGGYTF. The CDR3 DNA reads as TGTGCCAGCAGTTTATCGTGGCGGGGAAAAGGCGGCTACACCTTC.

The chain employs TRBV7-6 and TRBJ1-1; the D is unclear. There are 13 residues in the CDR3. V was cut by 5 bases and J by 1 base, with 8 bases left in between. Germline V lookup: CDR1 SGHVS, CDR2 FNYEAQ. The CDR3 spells CASSLDTNTEAFF. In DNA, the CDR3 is TGTGCCAGCAGCCTAGACACGAACACTGAAGCTTTCTTT.

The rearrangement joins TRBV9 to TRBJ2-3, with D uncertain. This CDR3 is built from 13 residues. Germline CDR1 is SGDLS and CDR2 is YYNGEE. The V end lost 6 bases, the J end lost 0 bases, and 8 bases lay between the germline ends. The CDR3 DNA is TGTGCCAGCACCCAAACAAGCACAGATACGCAGTATTTT. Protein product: CASTQTSTDTQYF.

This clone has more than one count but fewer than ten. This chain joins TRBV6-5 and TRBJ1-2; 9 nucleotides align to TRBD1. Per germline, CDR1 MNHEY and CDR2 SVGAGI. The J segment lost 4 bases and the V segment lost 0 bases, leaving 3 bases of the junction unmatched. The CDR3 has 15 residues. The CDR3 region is CASSYSDRGVYGYTF. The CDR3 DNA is TGTGCCAGCAGTTACTCGGACAGGGGAGTCTATGGCTACACCTTC.

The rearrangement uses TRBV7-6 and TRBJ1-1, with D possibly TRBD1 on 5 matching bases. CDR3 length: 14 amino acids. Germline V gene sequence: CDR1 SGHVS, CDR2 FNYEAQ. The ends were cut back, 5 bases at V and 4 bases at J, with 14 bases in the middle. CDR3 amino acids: CASSPQAVGTEAFF. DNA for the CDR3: TGTGCCAGCAGCCCACAGGCGGTGGGCACTGAAGCTTTCTTT.

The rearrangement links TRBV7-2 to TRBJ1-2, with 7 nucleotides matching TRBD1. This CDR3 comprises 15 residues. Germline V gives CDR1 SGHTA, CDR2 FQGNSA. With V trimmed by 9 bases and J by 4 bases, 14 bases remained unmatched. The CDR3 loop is CARAPLTGSSYGYTF. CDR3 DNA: TGTGCCAGAGCCCCGCTGACAGGGAGTAGCTATGGCTACACCTTC.

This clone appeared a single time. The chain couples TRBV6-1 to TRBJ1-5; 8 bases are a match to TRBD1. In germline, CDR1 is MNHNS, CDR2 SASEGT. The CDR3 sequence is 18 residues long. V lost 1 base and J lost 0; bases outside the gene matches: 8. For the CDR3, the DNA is TGTGCCAGCAGTGAAGGGGGGACAGGAAAATATAGCAATCAGCCCCAGCATTTT. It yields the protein CASSEGGTGKYSNQPQHF.